The sample holds a few counts of the clone carrying this T cell receptor beta chain. Splitting the CD4+ cells yielded a CD45RA+ naive subset and a CD45RA-negative memory subset. The data stem from a study of shared clonotypes between healthy human individuals. Per the study methods: Junction-only immunoSEQ sequences carried no quality scores, so filtering differed. Using immunoSEQ multiplex PCR, the repertoire was profiled, and TCRdb retains in-frame clones only, with some absent. D and trimming come from the DNA, and the V and J calls and clone size come from that table. In the table there are over a million clones, 75% to 85% of which are singletons. This CDR3 region has 15 residues. The junction had 7 bases not matched to a gene; V was cut back by 2 bases and J by 4 bases. Germline V gives CDR1 SGHRS, CDR2 YFSETQ.

The sequence derives from a man aged 18 to 29 in good health. Some clones in this sample may be carry-over from other donors' samples. The rearrangement uses TRBV5-1 and TRBJ1-1; 8 bases match TRBD1. Input material: memory CD4+ T cells from PBMCs. Subset specified: CD45RA-negative fraction. The chain's CDR3 is CASSLLQGGTTEAFF. The CDR3 bases are TGCGCCAGCAGCTTACTACAGGGGGGGACCACTGAAGCTTTCTTT.